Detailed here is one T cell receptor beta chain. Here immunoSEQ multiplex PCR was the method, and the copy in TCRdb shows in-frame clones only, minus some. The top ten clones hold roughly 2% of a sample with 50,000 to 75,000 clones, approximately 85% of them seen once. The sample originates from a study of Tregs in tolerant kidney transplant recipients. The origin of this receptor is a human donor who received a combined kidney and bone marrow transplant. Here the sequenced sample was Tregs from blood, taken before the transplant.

DNA of the CDR3: TGTGCCACCATAGGGGGACTGAGCTCCTACGAGCAGTACTTC. Amino acid sequence: CATIGGLSSYEQYF. The chain uses TRBV6-5 and TRBJ2-7; D could derive from TRBD1 or TRBD2 (6 bases each). The germline V gene has CDR1 MNHEY and CDR2 SVGAGI. The CDR3 totals 14 residues. V was trimmed by 10 bases and J by 0 bases, leaving 16 bases between them.